Listed below are T cell receptor beta chains from one sample, sequenced in a study of blood T cell repertoires in COVID-19. Only in-frame clones appear in the TCRdb table, and some are missing; sequencing was by immunoSEQ multiplex PCR. The sample includes 60,000 or so clones, almost 90% of them seen just once. The sample comprised peripheral blood. Receptor source: a man aged 55 to 69 with acute or convalescent COVID-19. Each CDR3 is given with its conserved first and last residue. Each record gives: V gene, J gene, D gene, clone size, CDR3 protein, CDR3 DNA. A D gene is named only where the DNA matches it firmly. For some rows the clone size is stated as once, few or many, or as a class when expanded; others skip it.

>TRBV6-5|TRBJ1-6|TRBD1|-
CASSTTTGANSPLHF
TGTGCCAGCAGTACAACGACAGGGGCAAATTCACCCCTCCACTTT
>TRBV7-2|TRBJ2-1|-|-
CASSLGPLTPAFF
TGTGCCAGCAGCTTAGGACCGCTGACTCCTGCATTCTTC
>TRBV3-1/TRBV3-2|TRBJ2-2|TRBD1|-
CASSLQKGTGLTGELFF
TGTGCCAGCAGCCTCCAAAAAGGGACAGGGCTCACCGGGGAGCTGTTTTTT
>TRBV24-1|TRBJ2-7|-|-
CATSGGRDSYEQYF
TGTGCCACCAGTGGGGGCAGGGACTCCTACGAGCAGTACTTC
>TRBV19|TRBJ2-7|TRBD1|-
CASRTITGGSYEQYF
TGTGCCAGTAGAACAATTACAGGGGGCAGCTACGAGCAGTACTTC
>TRBV7-2|TRBJ2-7|-|-
CASSLQVATYEQYF
TGTGCCAGCAGCTTACAAGTAGCGACCTACGAGCAGTACTTC
>TRBV27|TRBJ2-1|-|-
CASTSPDNDEQFF
TGTGCCAGCACCTCTCCGGACAACGATGAGCAGTTCTTC
>TRBV2|TRBJ1-2|TRBD1|-
CASSVGQANTF
TGTGCCAGCAGCGTGGGACAGGCTAATACCTTC
>TRBV2|TRBJ1-2|-|-
CASSDPRGVGGYTF
TGTGCCAGCAGTGATCCCAGGGGAGTTGGTGGCTACACCTTC
>TRBV10-3|TRBJ2-1|-|-
CAISEATWNEQFF
TGTGCCATCAGTGAAGCAACCTGGAATGAGCAGTTCTTC
>TRBV29-1|TRBJ2-5|TRBD1|-
CSAQDRGQETQYF
TGCAGCGCCCAGGACAGGGGGCAGGAGACCCAGTACTTC
>TRBV5-1|TRBJ2-1|-|-
CASSLGDNYNEQFF
TGCGCCAGCAGCTTGGGGGACAACTACAATGAGCAGTTCTTC
>TRBV28|TRBJ2-7|TRBD2|once
CASRTWTSGSSYEQYF
TGTGCCAGCAGAACTTGGACTAGCGGTAGCTCCTACGAGCAGTACTTC
>TRBV18|TRBJ1-3|TRBD1|-
CAGQTGDSGNTIYF
TGTGCCGGACAAACAGGGGACTCTGGAAACACCATATATTTT
>TRBV7-9|TRBJ1-4|-|-
CASSTHRAVATNEKLFF
TGTGCCAGCAGCACGCACAGGGCGGTCGCAACTAATGAAAAACTGTTTTTT
>TRBV5-1|TRBJ2-3|-|-
CASSRTGSTDTQYF
TGCGCCAGCAGCCGTACAGGGAGCACAGATACGCAGTATTTT
>TRBV15|TRBJ2-1|-|once
CATSRETSTEQFF
TGTGCCACCAGCAGGGAGACTTCTACTGAGCAGTTCTTC
>TRBV10-3|TRBJ2-1|TRBD2|-
CAISELAGGVYNEQFF
TGTGCCATCAGTGAGCTAGCGGGAGGAGTCTACAATGAGCAGTTCTTC
>TRBV24-1|TRBJ2-3|TRBD2|-
CATSDPSGSLSDTQYF
TGTGCCACCAGTGACCCTAGCGGGAGTTTGTCAGATACGCAGTATTTT
>TRBV7-2|TRBJ2-1|TRBD2|once
CASSFTSGSYNEQFF
TGTGCCAGCAGCTTTACTAGCGGCTCCTACAATGAGCAGTTCTTC
>TRBV12-3/TRBV12-4|TRBJ1-5|-|once
CASSLGQNQPQHF
TGTGCCAGCAGTTTAGGGCAAAATCAGCCCCAGCATTTT